This T cell receptor beta chain emerged from a study of shared clonotypes between healthy human individuals. General study points: Sampling involved blood alone; tissue repertoires likely differ.

The data were produced by immunoSEQ multiplex PCR, yet TCRdb's version contains in-frame clones alone and is incomplete. The data hold approximately 1.5 million clones, with around 98.5% observed a single time. Naive CD45RA+ and memory CD45RA-negative subsets were split from CD4+ cells. The germline V and J ends were trimmed by 2 bases and 6 bases, with 15 bases remaining between them. Germline values: CDR1 MNHEY, CDR2 SVGAGI. This CDR3 spans 15 amino acids. On this clone: The antigen remains unidentified.

The sequence was collected from a man under 40 in good health. Sequencing was carried out using naive CD4+ T cells sorted from blood. This sample's subset: CD45RA+ positively selected. The rearrangement links TRBV6-5 to TRBJ2-3, with D possibly being TRBD2 (5 bases). In nucleotides, the CDR3 is TGTGCCAGCAGTTACCAAGCGGCAATGGGGGATACGCAGTATTTT. Translated: CASSYQAAMGDTQYF.